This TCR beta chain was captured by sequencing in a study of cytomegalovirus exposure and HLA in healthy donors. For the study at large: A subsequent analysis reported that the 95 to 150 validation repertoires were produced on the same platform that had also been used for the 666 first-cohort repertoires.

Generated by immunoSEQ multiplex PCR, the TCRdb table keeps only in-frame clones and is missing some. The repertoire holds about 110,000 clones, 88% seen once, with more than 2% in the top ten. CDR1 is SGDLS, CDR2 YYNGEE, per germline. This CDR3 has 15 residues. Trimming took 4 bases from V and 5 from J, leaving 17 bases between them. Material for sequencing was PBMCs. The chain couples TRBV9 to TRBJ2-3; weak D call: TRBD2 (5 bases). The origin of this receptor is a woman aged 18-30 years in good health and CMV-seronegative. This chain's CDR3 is CASSYQAGERDTQYF. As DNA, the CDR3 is TGTGCCAGCAGCTACCAGGCCGGGGAGAGAGATACGCAGTATTTT.